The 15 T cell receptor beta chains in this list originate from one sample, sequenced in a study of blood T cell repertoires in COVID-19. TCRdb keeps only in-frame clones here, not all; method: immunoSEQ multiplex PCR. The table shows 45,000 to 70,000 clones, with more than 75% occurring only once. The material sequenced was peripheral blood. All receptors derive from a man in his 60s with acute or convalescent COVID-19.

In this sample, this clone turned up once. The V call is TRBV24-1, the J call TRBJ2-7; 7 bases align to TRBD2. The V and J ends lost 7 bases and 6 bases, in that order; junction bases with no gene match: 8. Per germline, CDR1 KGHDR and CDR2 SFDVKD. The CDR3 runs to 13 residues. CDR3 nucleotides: TGTGCCACCAGCTCGGGGCGCGGGGGCGAGCAGTACTTC. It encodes CATSSGRGGEQYF.

The CDR3 spells CASSLVTGGSPQHF. The CDR3 DNA is TGTGCCAGCAGCTTAGTTACAGGGGGAAGTCCCCAGCATTTT. V is TRBV11-2 and J is TRBJ1-5, with 8 bases aligning to TRBD1. The CDR3 has 14 amino acids. J lost 10 bases, V lost 1 base, and 6 bases had no gene match. Germline CDR1 and CDR2: SGHAT and FQNNGV.

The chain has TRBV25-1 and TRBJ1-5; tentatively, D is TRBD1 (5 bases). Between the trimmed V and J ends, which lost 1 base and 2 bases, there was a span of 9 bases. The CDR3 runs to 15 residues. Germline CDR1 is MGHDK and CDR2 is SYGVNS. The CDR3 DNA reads TGTGCCAGCAGTGAATCAGGGAACGGCAATCAGCCCCAGCATTTT. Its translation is CASSESGNGNQPQHF.

This chain's CDR3 is CASSRTGLAGDYNEQFF. Here the CDR3 DNA reads TGTGCCAGCAGCCGAACCGGACTAGCGGGTGATTACAATGAGCAGTTCTTC. The V gene is TRBV6-6, the J gene TRBJ2-1; 11 nucleotides match TRBD2. CDR1 and CDR2 (germline): MNHNY, SVGAGI (reference sequence). V was clipped by 6 bases and J by 4 bases; unmatched bases: 11. There are 17 residues in the CDR3.

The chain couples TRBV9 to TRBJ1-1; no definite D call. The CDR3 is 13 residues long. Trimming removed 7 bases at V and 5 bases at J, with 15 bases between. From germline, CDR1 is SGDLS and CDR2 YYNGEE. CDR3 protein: CASGRTSGTEAFF. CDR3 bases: TGTGCCAGCGGACGAACCTCGGGAACTGAAGCTTTCTTT.

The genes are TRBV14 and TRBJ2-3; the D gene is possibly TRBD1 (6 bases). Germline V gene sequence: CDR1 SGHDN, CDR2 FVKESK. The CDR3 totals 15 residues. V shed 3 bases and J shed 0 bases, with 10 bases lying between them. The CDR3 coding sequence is TGTGCCAGCAGCCACGGACAGATAAGCACAGATACGCAGTATTTT. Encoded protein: CASSHGQISTDTQYF.

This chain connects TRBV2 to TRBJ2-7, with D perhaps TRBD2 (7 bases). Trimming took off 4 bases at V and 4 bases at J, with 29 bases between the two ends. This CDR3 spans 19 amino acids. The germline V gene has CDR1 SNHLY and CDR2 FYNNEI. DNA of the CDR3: TGTGCCAGCAGTGGGGGGGGCCGTTACAGGTCACTCGACCCATACGAGCAGTACTTC. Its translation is CASSGGGRYRSLDPYEQYF. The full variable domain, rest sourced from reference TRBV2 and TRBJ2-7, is EPEVTQTPSHQVTQMGQEVILRCVPISNHLYFYWYRQILGQKVEFLVSFYNNEISEKSEIFDDQFSVERPDGSNFTLKIRSTKLEDSAMYFCASSGGGRYRSLDPYEQYFGPGTRLTVT.

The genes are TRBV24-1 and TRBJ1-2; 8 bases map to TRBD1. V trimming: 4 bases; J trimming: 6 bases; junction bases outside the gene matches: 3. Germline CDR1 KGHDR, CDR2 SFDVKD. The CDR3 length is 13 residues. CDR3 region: CATSDYRGDGYTF. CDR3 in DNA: TGTGCCACCAGTGACTACAGGGGGGATGGCTACACCTTC.

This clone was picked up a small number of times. CDR3 amino acids: CASSLGQGGFNTEAFF. Here the CDR3 DNA reads TGTGCCAGCAGCTTAGGACAGGGCGGTTTCAACACTGAAGCTTTCTTT. V usage is TRBV7-2 and J usage is TRBJ1-1; 7 nucleotides align to TRBD1. V lost 1 base to trimming and J lost 2 bases; unmatched junction nucleotides: 7. CDR3 size: 16 residues. Germline V gene sequence: CDR1 SGHTA, CDR2 FQGNSA.

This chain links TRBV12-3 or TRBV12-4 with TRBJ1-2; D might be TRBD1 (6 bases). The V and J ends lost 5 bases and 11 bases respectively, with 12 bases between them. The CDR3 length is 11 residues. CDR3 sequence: CASSHRERYTF. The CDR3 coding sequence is TGTGCCAGCAGTCACAGGGAGAGGTACACCTTC.

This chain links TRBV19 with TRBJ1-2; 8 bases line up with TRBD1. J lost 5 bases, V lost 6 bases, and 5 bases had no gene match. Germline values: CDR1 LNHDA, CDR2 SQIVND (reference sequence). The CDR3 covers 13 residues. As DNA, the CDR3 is TGTGCCAGTAGCCCTGACAGGGGTTATGGCTACACCTTC. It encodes CASSPDRGYGYTF.

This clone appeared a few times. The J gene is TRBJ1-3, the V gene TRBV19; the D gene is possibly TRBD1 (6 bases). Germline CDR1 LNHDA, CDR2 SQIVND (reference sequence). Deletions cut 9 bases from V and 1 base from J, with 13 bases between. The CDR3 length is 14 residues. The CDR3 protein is CASARGGSGNTIYF. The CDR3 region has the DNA TGTGCCAGCGCCAGGGGAGGGTCTGGAAACACCATATATTTT.

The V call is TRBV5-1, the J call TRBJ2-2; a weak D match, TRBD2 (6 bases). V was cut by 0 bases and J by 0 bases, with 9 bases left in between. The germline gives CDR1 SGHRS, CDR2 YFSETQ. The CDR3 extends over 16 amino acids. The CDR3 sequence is CASSLEAGTNTGELFF. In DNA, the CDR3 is TGCGCCAGCAGCTTGGAGGCGGGAACGAACACCGGGGAGCTGTTTTTT.

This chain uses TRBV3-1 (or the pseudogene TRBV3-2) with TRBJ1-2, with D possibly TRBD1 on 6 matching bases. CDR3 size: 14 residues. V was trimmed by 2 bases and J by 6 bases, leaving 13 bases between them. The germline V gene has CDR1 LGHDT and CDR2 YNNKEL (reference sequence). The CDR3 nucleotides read TGTGCCAGCAGCCAACAGGGGCGTGACAATGGCTACACCTTC. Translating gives CASSQQGRDNGYTF.

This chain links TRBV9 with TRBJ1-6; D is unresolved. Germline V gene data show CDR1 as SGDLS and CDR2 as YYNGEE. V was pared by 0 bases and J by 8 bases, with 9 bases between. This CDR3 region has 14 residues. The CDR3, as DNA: TGTGCCAGCAGCGTAGAAACAGCGGATTCACCCCTCCACTTT. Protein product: CASSVETADSPLHF.